This T cell receptor (beta chain) was retrieved from a study of neurological immune-mediated disorders. The CDR3 consists of 11 residues. Trimming shortened V by 5 bases and J by 4 bases, and 4 bases separated the two germline ends. Germline V CDR1 and CDR2: KGHDR, SFDVKD. Via MiXCR, TCRdb re-called the 5' RACE reads, giving one row per CDR3 protein. The repertoire holds fewer than 25,000 distinct CDR3 sequences, with roughly 13% as singletons. This clonotype was recorded at least ten times. This clonotype was obtained from a woman between 35 and 50 years old with HTLV-1-associated myelopathy (HAM/TSP). The V and J genes are TRBV24-1 and TRBJ1-2, with D hard to call. Sequenced material: PBMCs. CDR3 residues: CATSAGYGYTF. The CDR3 region has the DNA TGTGCCACCAGTGCGGGCTATGGCTACACCTTC.